The 19 T cell receptor beta chains listed next were all sequenced from one sample in a study of blood T cell repertoires in COVID-19. The protocol was immunoSEQ multiplex PCR, while the TCRdb copy is restricted to in-frame clones and leaves out a portion. Here the sample spans approximately 200,000 clones, 85% being singletons. Sequenced material: PBMCs or T cells enriched from blood (not recorded which). All receptors come from a man in his forties who had recovered from COVID-19.

The chain combines TRBV6-5 with TRBJ1-4; 9 positions agree with TRBD1. Per germline, CDR1 MNHEY and CDR2 SVGAGI. The CDR3 has 12 amino acids. The V gene end was trimmed by 7 bases and the J gene end by 8 bases; junction bases not matched to a gene: 2. The DNA for the CDR3 is TGTGCCAGCACGACAGGGGGGGAAAAACTGTTTTTT. This sequence encodes CASTTGGEKLFF.

The rearrangement joins TRBV6-2 or TRBV6-3 to TRBJ2-2; 9 bases are shared with TRBD2. Germline assignment: CDR1 MNHEY and CDR2 SVGEGT. The V gene end was trimmed by 5 bases and the J gene end by 6 bases; junction bases not matched to a gene: 4. CDR3 length: 14 residues. The CDR3: CASSLAGRSGELFF. Written as DNA, the CDR3 is TGTGCCAGCAGTCTAGCGGGACGATCCGGGGAGCTGTTTTTT.

The sample holds one count of this clone. The chain carries TRBV6-6 and TRBJ2-7; D not resolved. V lost 4 bases and J lost 3, with 4 bases in between. This CDR3 is 11 amino acids long. CDR1 MNHNY and CDR2 SVGAGI come from the germline V gene (reference sequence). In nucleotides, the CDR3 is TGTGCCAGCAGTTCCAACTACGAGCAGTACTTC. This encodes CASSSNYEQYF.

The chain combines TRBV12-5 with TRBJ1-5; 11 bases are shared with TRBD1. The V gene's germline CDR1 is LGHNT and CDR2 FRNRAP. This CDR3 region has 18 residues. Germline trimming cut 0 bases from V and 5 bases from J; bases unmatched to any gene: 9. In nucleotides, the CDR3 is TGTGCTAGTGGTTTGGTCGTAGGACAGGGGGCGAATCATCAGCCCCAGCATTTT. This gives the protein CASGLVVGQGANHQPQHF.

The chain links TRBV5-4 to TRBJ2-7, with a weak D call TRBD2 (5 bases). Germline V lookup: CDR1 SGHNT, CDR2 YYREEE (reference sequence). CDR3 length: 14 residues. The V end lost 1 base, the J end lost 2 bases, and 10 bases lay between the germline ends. CDR3 sequence: CASSLSSGTYEQYF. The CDR3 nucleotides read TGTGCCAGCAGCTTGAGCAGCGGAACCTACGAGCAGTACTTC.

This chain connects TRBV5-1 to TRBJ2-7; weak D call: TRBD1 (6 bases). The V end was cut by 5 bases, the J end by 3 bases, with 12 bases between. The CDR3 is made up of 13 amino acids. Germline V gives CDR1 SGHRS, CDR2 YFSETQ. The CDR3 loop is CASRQGPIYEQYF. CDR3 coding DNA: TGCGCCAGCAGACAGGGACCAATCTACGAGCAGTACTTC.

This clone has more than one count but fewer than ten. V gene TRBV7-8 combines with J gene TRBJ1-1, with D possibly matching TRBD1 (6 bases). This CDR3 is built from 13 residues. With 3 bases removed from V and 9 bases from J, the gap between germline ends came to 14 bases. The germline V gene encodes CDR1 SGHVS and CDR2 FQNEAQ. For the CDR3, the DNA is TGTGCCAGCAGCTTCGGGGGGGCAAGTCAAGCTTTCTTT. It yields the protein CASSFGGASQAFF.

CDR3 sequence: CASSGMARQGAQETQYF. The CDR3 nucleotides read TGTGCCAGTAGTGGAATGGCACGACAGGGGGCTCAAGAGACCCAGTACTTC. The gene calls are TRBV19 and TRBJ2-5, with 10 nucleotides matching TRBD1. The CDR3 consists of 17 residues. CDR1 and CDR2 from the germline V gene are LNHDA and SQIVND (reference sequence). With 5 bases clipped from V and 2 bases from J, the junction kept 11 bases outside the gene matches.

This rearrangement joins TRBV6-5 to TRBJ1-4, with D maybe TRBD1 (5 bases). Trimming removed 2 bases at V and 1 base at J, with 8 bases between. Germline CDR1 and CDR2: MNHEY and SVGAGI. This CDR3 is 15 amino acids long. The CDR3 region is CASSYRQGTNEKLFF. CDR3 in DNA: TGTGCCAGCAGTTACCGGCAGGGAACTAATGAAAAACTGTTTTTT.

The chain has TRBV28 and TRBJ1-4, with 7 bases matching TRBD1. The V gene end was trimmed by 6 bases and the J gene end by 4 bases; junction bases not matched to a gene: 5. The CDR3 is 14 residues long. Germline V gene data show CDR1 as MDHEN and CDR2 as SYDVKM. In DNA form, the CDR3 reads TGTGCCAGCAGCTCCAGGGGGGTTAATGAAAAACTGTTTTTT. Translation: CASSSRGVNEKLFF.

The genes are TRBV27 and TRBJ1-1; possible D gene TRBD1, 6 bases. CDR1 and CDR2 from the germline V gene are MNHEY and SMNVEV (reference sequence). The CDR3 extends over 14 amino acids. V was shortened by 6 bases and J by 0 bases, with 11 bases between the two germline ends. CDR3 in DNA: TGTGCCAGCAGAGAGACAGGTATGAACACTGAAGCTTTCTTT. Protein sequence: CASRETGMNTEAFF.

This clone was seen once. The chain joins TRBV7-3 to TRBJ2-1; 7 nucleotides align to TRBD2. CDR1 is SGHTA, CDR2 FQGTGA, per germline. The CDR3 consists of 15 residues. V was pared by 6 bases and J by 4 bases, with 9 bases of the junction left unmatched. The CDR3 sequence is CASSTGTTDYNEQFF. CDR3 in DNA: TGTGCCAGCAGTACCGGGACTACCGATTACAATGAGCAGTTCTTC.

This chain links TRBV7-3 with TRBJ2-5, with 10 nucleotides matching TRBD1. The CDR3 spans 16 residues. Germline V gene lookup returns CDR1 SGHTA and CDR2 FQGTGA. The trim removed 5 bases at V and 4 bases at J, leaving 10 bases unmatched. CDR3 nucleotides: TGTGCCAGCAGCCTGATGAGGACAGGGGGTGGAGAGACCCAGTACTTC. Protein: CASSLMRTGGGETQYF.

This chain links TRBV5-8 with TRBJ2-2; tentatively, D is TRBD1 (5 bases). The V gene's germline CDR1 is SGHTS and CDR2 YDEGEE. V lost 3 bases, J lost 6 bases, and 6 bases lay in between. The CDR3 has 12 amino acids. CDR3 sequence reads: CASSWGSGELFF. The CDR3, as DNA: TGTGCCAGCAGCTGGGGCTCCGGGGAGCTGTTTTTT.

This clone was detected a few times. The CDR3 coding sequence is TGTGCCTGGACACGGGTCAATGAGCAGTTCTTC. It codes for CAWTRVNEQFF. V and J are TRBV30 and TRBJ2-1; D uncertain. The length of the CDR3 is 11 residues. Germline V gene lookup returns CDR1 GTSNPN and CDR2 SVGIG (reference sequence). Trimming stripped 4 bases from V and 6 bases from J, with 7 bases between.

The V call is TRBV18, the J call TRBJ2-5, with TRBD1 identical over 10 bases. V lost 4 bases to trimming and J lost 4 bases; unmatched junction nucleotides: 0. In germline, CDR1 is KGHSH, CDR2 LQKENI. This CDR3 region has 13 residues. CDR3: CASSRDRGETQYF. The CDR3 nucleotides read TGTGCCAGCTCACGGGACAGGGGAGAGACCCAGTACTTC.

The rearrangement joins TRBV11-3 to TRBJ2-1; 8 positions agree with TRBD2. Germline V gene data show CDR1 as SGHNT and CDR2 as YENEEA. Unmatched junction bases numbered 8, after V lost 4 bases and J lost 3 bases. The CDR3 loop spans 16 amino acids. The CDR3 nucleotides read TGTGCCAGCAGCTCCCGGGGTAGCGGGAACTACAATGAGCAGTTCTTC. This codes for CASSSRGSGNYNEQFF.

V is TRBV5-4 and J is TRBJ2-7; TRBD2 agrees at 8 bases. Germline V gene lookup returns CDR1 SGHNT and CDR2 YYREEE (reference sequence). Trimming removed 4 bases from V and 5 bases from J; junction bases left unmatched: 11. There are 15 residues in the CDR3. Written as DNA, the CDR3 is TGTGCCAGCAGCCTCTATGGGACTAGGTCGGACGAGCAGTACTTC. Encoded protein: CASSLYGTRSDEQYF.

The chain links TRBV5-1 to TRBJ1-3, with 8 bases fitting TRBD1. Germline V gene data show CDR1 as SGHRS and CDR2 as YFSETQ. This CDR3 is 15 amino acids long. Germline trimming cut 3 bases from V and 4 bases from J; bases unmatched to any gene: 6. CDR3 region: CASSSQTGVGNTIYF. The CDR3 nucleotides are TGCGCCAGCAGCTCCCAGACAGGGGTCGGAAACACCATATATTTT.